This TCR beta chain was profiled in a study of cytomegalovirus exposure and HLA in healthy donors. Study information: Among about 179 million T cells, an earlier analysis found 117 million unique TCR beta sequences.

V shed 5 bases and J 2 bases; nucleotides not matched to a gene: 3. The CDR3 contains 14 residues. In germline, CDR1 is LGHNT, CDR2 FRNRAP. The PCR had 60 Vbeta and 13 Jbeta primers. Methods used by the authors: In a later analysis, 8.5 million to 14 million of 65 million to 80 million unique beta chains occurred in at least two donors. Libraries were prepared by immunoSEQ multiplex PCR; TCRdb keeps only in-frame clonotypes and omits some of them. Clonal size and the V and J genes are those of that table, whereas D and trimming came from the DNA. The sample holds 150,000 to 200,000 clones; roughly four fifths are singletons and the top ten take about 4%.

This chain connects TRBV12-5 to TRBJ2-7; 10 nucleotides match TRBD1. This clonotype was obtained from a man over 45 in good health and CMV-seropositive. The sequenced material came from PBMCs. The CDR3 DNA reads TGTGCTAGTGGTCCCGGGACAGGGGCCTACGAGCAGTACTTC. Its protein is CASGPGTGAYEQYF.